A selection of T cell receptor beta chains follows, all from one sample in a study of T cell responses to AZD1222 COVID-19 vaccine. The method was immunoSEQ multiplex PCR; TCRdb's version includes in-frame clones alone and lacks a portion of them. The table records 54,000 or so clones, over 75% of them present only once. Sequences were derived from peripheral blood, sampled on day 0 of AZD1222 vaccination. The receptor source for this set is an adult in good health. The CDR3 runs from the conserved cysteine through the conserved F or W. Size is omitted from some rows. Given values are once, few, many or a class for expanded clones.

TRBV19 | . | CASSPIVGTGTEAFF
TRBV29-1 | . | CSVVGAGGGETQYF
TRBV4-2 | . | CASSQDSGTSGKETQYF
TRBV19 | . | CASSGENRDRGEPQHF
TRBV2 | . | CASSDDFEDYGYTF
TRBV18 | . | CASSSRTGKGNQPQHF
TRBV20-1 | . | CSARDKEKLFF
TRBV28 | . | CASRQYTGIYGYTF
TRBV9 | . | CASSVAHSGLPYNEQFF
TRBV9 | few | CASSGESGNYGYTF
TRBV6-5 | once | CASSSGLALTDTQYF
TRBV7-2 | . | CASGTSGRAGETQYF
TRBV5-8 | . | CASSLGLRTNTGELFF
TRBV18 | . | CASSRGGLTYQETQYF
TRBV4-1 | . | CASSQAVDFTSGYTF
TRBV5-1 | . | CASSWETGTGGGKLFF
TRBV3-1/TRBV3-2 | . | CASSQGTGLETQYF
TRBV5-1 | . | CASSTGPSSYEQYF
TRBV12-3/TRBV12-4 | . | CASSGERGEKLFF
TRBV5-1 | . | CASSLAGRDTQYF
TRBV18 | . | CASSSGLAGPSTQYF
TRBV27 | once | CASRGTGIGQPQHF
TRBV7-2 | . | CASSLLRGEQFF
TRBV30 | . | CAWSVSGRGREQFF
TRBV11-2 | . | CASSLEQGTEAFF
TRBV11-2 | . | CASSLGPTNEKLFF
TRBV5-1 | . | CASSLGPGLMYNEQFF
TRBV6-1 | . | CASTLPSGTEGEQYF
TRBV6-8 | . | CASSYPDSNQPQHF
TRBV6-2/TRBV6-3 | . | CASSYLGGHYEQYF
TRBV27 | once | CASSSLAGVETQYF